The T cell receptor (beta chain) under discussion was sequenced for a study of T cell responses to AZD1222 COVID-19 vaccine. Broader study findings: An increase in Spike-specific TCR breadth and depth was observed after two AZD1222 doses. Donors skewed white British and female; clonal diversity was possibly underestimated. No repertoire was sampled before or during the peak T cell response, only after it.

Per the germline V gene, CDR1 is SGHNT and CDR2 is YENEEA. The CDR3 consists of 15 residues. Trimming removed 1 base at V and 4 bases at J, with 13 bases between. Sequencing used immunoSEQ multiplex PCR; TCRdb keeps in-frame clones, though not all of them. Of 73,000 or so clones in the sample, 80% were seen once. With respect to this clone: Its matching antigen is unknown.

This chain links TRBV11-3 with TRBJ1-1, with no clear D. The sample consisted of peripheral blood, taken 28 days after the second AZD1222 dose. The clonotype was recovered from an adult who received the AZD1222 COVID-19 vaccine. The CDR3 sequence: CASSLGPVTGTEAFF. The DNA of the CDR3 is TGTGCCAGCAGCTTAGGGCCCGTTACCGGCACTGAAGCTTTCTTT.